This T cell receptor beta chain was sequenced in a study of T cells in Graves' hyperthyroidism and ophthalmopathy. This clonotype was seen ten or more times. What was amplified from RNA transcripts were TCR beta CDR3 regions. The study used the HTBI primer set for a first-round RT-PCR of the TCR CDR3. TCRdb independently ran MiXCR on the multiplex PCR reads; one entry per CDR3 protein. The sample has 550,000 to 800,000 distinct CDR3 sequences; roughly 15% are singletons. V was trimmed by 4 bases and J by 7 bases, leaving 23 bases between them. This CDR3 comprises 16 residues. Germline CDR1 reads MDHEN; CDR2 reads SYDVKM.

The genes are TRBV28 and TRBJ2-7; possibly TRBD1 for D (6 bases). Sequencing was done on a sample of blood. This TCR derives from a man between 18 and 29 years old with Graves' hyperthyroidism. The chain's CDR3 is CASSSSGTLLTWEQYF. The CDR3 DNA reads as TGTGCCAGCAGTTCATCCGGGACACTGCTGACCTGGGAGCAGTACTTC.